This TCR beta chain comes out of a study of blood T cell repertoires in COVID-19. In the study overall: PBMCs, B-cell-depleted T cells, or T cells provided the cDNA or gDNA that made up the material.

CDR3 length: 18 residues. Germline assignment: CDR1 KGHSH and CDR2 LQKENI. The ends lost 1 base at V and 7 bases at J; junction bases unmatched: 13. Seattle participants joined during active infection and were tracked over time. Profiled with immunoSEQ multiplex PCR; TCRdb holds only in-frame clones, not every one. The table lists 150,000 to 200,000 clones, roughly 83% of them singletons. This clonotype was obtained from a woman in her 40s with COVID-19, enrolled during active disease. Material: peripheral blood. V gene TRBV18 combines with J gene TRBJ1-2; TRBD1 aligns across 12 bases. This CDR3 reads CASSPQWGQGATSAGYTF. For the CDR3, the DNA is TGTGCCAGCTCACCACAATGGGGACAGGGGGCGACATCCGCTGGCTACACCTTC.